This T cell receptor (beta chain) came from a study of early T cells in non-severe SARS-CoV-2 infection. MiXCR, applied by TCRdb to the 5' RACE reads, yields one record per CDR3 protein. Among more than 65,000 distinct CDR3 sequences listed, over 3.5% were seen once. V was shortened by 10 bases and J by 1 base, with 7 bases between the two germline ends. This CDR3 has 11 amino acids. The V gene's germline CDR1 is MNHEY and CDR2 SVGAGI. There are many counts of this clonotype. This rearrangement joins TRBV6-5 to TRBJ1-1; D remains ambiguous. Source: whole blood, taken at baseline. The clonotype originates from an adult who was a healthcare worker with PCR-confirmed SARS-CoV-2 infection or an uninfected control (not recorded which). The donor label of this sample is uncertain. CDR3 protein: CATASNTEAFF. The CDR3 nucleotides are TGTGCCACGGCCTCGAACACTGAAGCTTTCTTT.